This passage covers 31 T cell receptor beta chains from one sample sequenced in a study of cytomegalovirus exposure and HLA in healthy donors. Primers: 60 Vbeta forward and 13 Jbeta reverse. The repertoire was sequenced with immunoSEQ multiplex PCR; TCRdb's copy has only in-frame clones and lacks some. The sample holds about 160,000 clones, 84% seen once. Specimen: PBMCs. The receptors shown here come from a man aged 50-59 years in good health and CMV-seropositive.

The gene calls are TRBV9 and TRBJ2-5; TRBD1 matches 9 bases. Germline V CDR1 and CDR2: SGDLS, YYNGEE. This CDR3 comprises 14 residues. Unmatched junction bases numbered 2, after V lost 3 bases and J lost 2 bases. The CDR3 spells CASSDGQGQETQYF. CDR3 DNA sequence: TGTGCCAGCAGCGACGGACAGGGGCAAGAGACCCAGTACTTC.

The gene calls are TRBV18 and TRBJ1-3, with D maybe TRBD1 (6 bases). This CDR3 has 17 amino acids. V was shortened by 1 base and J by 4 bases, with 17 bases between the two germline ends. From germline, CDR1 is KGHSH and CDR2 LQKENI. CDR3: CASSPLFGQKEGNTIYF. The CDR3 nucleotides read TGTGCCAGCTCACCACTTTTCGGACAGAAAGAAGGAAACACCATATATTTT.

This clone has just one count. The chain joins TRBV19 to TRBJ1-6, with a tentative D call TRBD1 (6 bases). This CDR3 is 15 amino acids long. CDR1 and CDR2 (germline): LNHDA, SQIVND (reference sequence). Trimming pared 6 bases from V and 7 bases from J, leaving 16 bases between. CDR3: CASRTTGRGNSPLHF. In nucleotides, the CDR3 is TGTGCCAGTAGGACCACGGGGAGGGGGAATTCACCCCTCCACTTT.

J is TRBJ2-1 and V is TRBV7-8; 14 bases are shared with TRBD2. V dropped 5 bases and J dropped 7; count of bases not matched to a gene: 7. CDR1 is SGHVS and CDR2 is FQNEAQ in the germline V gene. This CDR3 contains 16 residues. The CDR3 reads CASSLETSGRGNEQFF. For the CDR3, the DNA is TGTGCCAGCAGCCTCGAGACTAGCGGGAGGGGTAATGAGCAGTTCTTC. Filled out from reference TRBV7-8 and TRBJ2-1, the complete variable domain reads GAGVSQSPRYKVAKRGQDVALRCDPISGHVSLFWYQQALGQGPEFLTYFQNEAQLDKSGLPSDRFFAERPEGSVSTLKIQRTQQEDSAVYLCASSLETSGRGNEQFFGPGTRLTVL.

This sequence joins TRBV6-5 and TRBJ2-7; D gene uncertain. Trimming removed 6 bases at V and 3 bases at J, with 6 bases between. Germline-derived CDR1 and CDR2 are MNHEY and SVGAGI. The CDR3 extends over 11 amino acids. CDR3 sequence: CASSGGYEQYF. Here the CDR3 DNA reads TGTGCCAGCAGCGGTGGCTACGAGCAGTACTTC.

J is TRBJ1-6 and V is TRBV5-1; 8 nucleotides agree with TRBD1. The CDR3 has 14 amino acids. V shed 4 bases and J 6 bases; nucleotides not matched to a gene: 3. Germline V gene sequence: CDR1 SGHRS, CDR2 YFSETQ. The DNA for the CDR3 is TGCGCCAGCAGCACGGGACAGGTTAATTCACCCCTCCACTTT. This gives the protein CASSTGQVNSPLHF.

This clone was recorded only once. The chain recombines TRBV19 with TRBJ2-3; 9 positions agree with TRBD1. The J segment lost 4 bases and the V segment lost 5 bases, leaving 4 bases of the junction unmatched. CDR3 size: 14 residues. The germline V gene encodes CDR1 LNHDA and CDR2 SQIVND (reference sequence). The CDR3 DNA sequence: TGTGCCAGTAGTTCCGGGACAGGGTCAGATACGCAGTATTTT. Encoded protein: CASSSGTGSDTQYF.

The rearrangement joins TRBV27 to TRBJ1-3; D might be TRBD1 (5 bases). CDR3 length: 19 residues. The V gene's germline CDR1 is MNHEY and CDR2 SMNVEV (reference sequence). With 0 bases removed from V and 4 bases from J, the gap between germline ends came to 22 bases. CDR3 nucleotides: TGTGCCAGCAGTTTATCCGGCAGGGAAAGTTCCGACGAGGGAAACACCATATATTTT. Amino acids: CASSLSGRESSDEGNTIYF.

This chain links TRBV7-6 with TRBJ1-1, with D perhaps TRBD1 (6 bases). Trimming shortened V by 5 bases and J by 1 base, and 11 bases separated the two germline ends. CDR1 is SGHVS, CDR2 FNYEAQ, per germline. The CDR3 has 14 amino acids. As DNA, the CDR3 is TGTGCCAGCAGCATGGACAGCTCGAACACTGAAGCTTTCTTT. Translated: CASSMDSSNTEAFF.

This chain joins TRBV9 and TRBJ2-2; a possible D gene is TRBD2 (6 bases). The V and J ends lost 2 bases and 4 bases respectively, with 12 bases between them. Per the germline V gene, CDR1 is SGDLS and CDR2 is YYNGEE. The CDR3 runs to 15 residues. The CDR3 region is CASSVEETSTGELFF. The CDR3 nucleotides read TGTGCCAGCAGCGTTGAAGAGACTAGCACCGGGGAGCTGTTTTTT. Full variable domain (outside the CDR3, taken from reference TRBV9 and TRBJ2-2): DSGVTQTPKHLITATGQRVTLRCSPRSGDLSVYWYQQSLDQGLQFLIQYYNGEERAKGNILERFSAQQFPDLHSELNLSSLELGDSALYFCASSVEETSTGELFFGEGSRLTVL.

This rearrangement joins TRBV5-8 to TRBJ1-5; possible D gene TRBD1, 5 bases. The germline CDR1 and CDR2 sequences are SGHTS and YDEGEE. The CDR3 extends over 15 amino acids. V was trimmed by 4 bases and J by 0 bases, leaving 11 bases between them. Here the CDR3 reads CASSPAGYSNQPQHF. CDR3 in DNA: TGTGCCAGCAGCCCCGCAGGGTATAGCAATCAGCCCCAGCATTTT.

V is TRBV4-1 and J is TRBJ1-2, with TRBD1 matching 8 bases. V trimming: 0 bases; J trimming: 7 bases; junction bases outside the gene matches: 13. Germline V CDR1 and CDR2: MGHRA, YSYEKL. CDR3 length equals 17 residues. In nucleotides, the CDR3 is TGCGCCAGCAGCCAAGATCTGAATCATGGCAGGGGGCCTGGCTACACCTTC. This encodes CASSQDLNHGRGPGYTF.

The genes are TRBV28 and TRBJ2-3; TRBD2 matches 8 bases. Trimming removed 6 bases from V and 0 bases from J; junction bases left unmatched: 11. CDR3 length: 17 residues. The germline CDR1 and CDR2 sequences are MDHEN and SYDVKM. The DNA for the CDR3 is TGTGCCAGCAGCGACGCGGGGGGTCCTTCTAGCACAGATACGCAGTATTTT. Amino acid sequence: CASSDAGGPSSTDTQYF.

The chain recombines TRBV7-2 with TRBJ2-3; D is ambiguous. The CDR3 totals 14 residues. The V end was cut by 0 bases, the J end by 0 bases, with 4 bases between. In germline, CDR1 is SGHTA, CDR2 FQGNSA. The CDR3 is CASSLASSTDTQYF. For the CDR3, the DNA is TGTGCCAGCAGCTTAGCGTCTAGCACAGATACGCAGTATTTT.

The chain is built from TRBV11-2 and TRBJ2-7; 8 positions match TRBD2. Germline trimming cut 4 bases from V and 0 bases from J; bases unmatched to any gene: 8. CDR3 size: 16 residues. The germline CDR1 and CDR2 sequences are SGHAT and FQNNGV. CDR3 sequence: CASSSRTSSYSYEQYV. In DNA, the CDR3 is TGTGCCAGCAGCTCTCGGACTAGCTCTTACTCCTACGAGCAGTACGTC.

Written as DNA, the CDR3 is TGTGCCAGCAGTTATCGGACCAGACAGGGAGGCGGGGAGCTGTTTTTT. It specifies CASSYRTRQGGGELFF. The chain employs TRBV6-5 and TRBJ2-2; a possible D gene is TRBD1 (7 bases). Germline V gives CDR1 MNHEY, CDR2 SVGAGI. Between the trimmed V and J ends, which lost 3 bases and 7 bases, there was a span of 18 bases. The CDR3 consists of 16 residues.

Of note for this clone: The junction departs from germline at one end; a sequencing error may be responsible. The chain has TRBV6-8 and TRBJ1-5, with a possible D match to TRBD1 (6 bases). The CDR3 sequence is 18 residues long. In germline, CDR1 is MNHGY, CDR2 SAAAGT. For the CDR3, the DNA is TGTGCCAGCAGTTACTCGGGGACAAAAGGGACCCACAATCTGCCCCAGCATTTT. This sequence encodes CASSYSGTKGTHNLPQHF.

The V and J genes are TRBV5-1 and TRBJ2-2, with 14 nucleotides matching TRBD2. From germline, CDR1 is SGHRS and CDR2 YFSETQ. V lost 7 bases and J lost 8; bases outside the gene matches: 13. The CDR3 covers 17 residues. CDR3 protein: CASRPEGLAGDPGELFF. In DNA, the CDR3 is TGCGCCAGCCGCCCGGAGGGACTAGCGGGAGACCCTGGGGAGCTGTTTTTT.

The CDR3 DNA is TGCAGCGTTTCCGATACTAGCGGTGCCGATGAGCAGTTCTTC. Translation: CSVSDTSGADEQFF. This chain links TRBV29-1 with TRBJ2-1, with 8 bases lining up with TRBD2. The germline CDR1 and CDR2 sequences are SQVTM and ANQGSEA. This CDR3 has 14 amino acids. Trimming cost V 5 bases and J 8 bases; bases outside gene matches: 11.

The chain links TRBV6-6 to TRBJ2-2; 7 bases fit TRBD1. Unmatched junction bases numbered 1, after V lost 5 bases and J lost 1 base. CDR3 size: 14 residues. Germline-derived CDR1 and CDR2 are MNHNY and SVGAGI (reference sequence). In DNA, the CDR3 is TGTGCCAGCAGTACAGGGGAGAACACCGGGGAGCTGTTTTTT. Residues: CASSTGENTGELFF.

CDR3 residues: CASSAGTGPNTEAFF. In DNA form, the CDR3 reads TGTGCCAGCTCCGCGGGGACAGGGCCGAACACTGAAGCTTTCTTT. V gene TRBV18 combines with J gene TRBJ1-1; 9 positions agree with TRBD1. Germline trimming cut 6 bases from V and 1 base from J; bases unmatched to any gene: 6. The CDR3 has 15 amino acids. The V gene's germline CDR1 is KGHSH and CDR2 LQKENI. Complete variable domain (other parts from reference TRBV18 and TRBJ1-1): NAGVMQNPRHLVRRRGQEARLRCSPMKGHSHVYWYRQLPEEGLKFMVYLQKENIIDESGMPKERFSAEFPKEGPSILRIQQVVRGDSAAYFCASSAGTGPNTEAFFGQGTRLTVV.

This clone was observed a handful of times. One junction end does not reproduce the germline sequence, and a read error may be involved. The genes are TRBV7-7 and TRBJ2-5; D unresolved. The germline V gene has CDR1 SSHAT and CDR2 FNYEAQ (reference sequence). This CDR3 spans 13 amino acids. DNA for the CDR3: TGTGCTAGCAGCTCCCCCTATGAGGAGACCCAGTACTTC. This encodes CASSSPYEETQYF.

J is TRBJ2-7 and V is TRBV21-1; the D call TRBD2 from the table was never checked on the DNA. TRBV21-1 is deemed a pseudogene. CDR3 length equals 13 residues. The CDR3: CASSTGRVYEQYV. DNA of the CDR3: TGTGCCAGCAGCACCGGGAGGGTATACGAGCAGTACGTC.

The rearrangement links TRBV7-9 to TRBJ2-2; D is perhaps TRBD2 (6 bases). The CDR3 consists of 17 residues. Germline CDR1 reads SEHNR; CDR2 reads FQNEAQ (reference sequence). V lost 8 bases to trimming and J lost 5 bases, with 24 bases between them. The CDR3, as DNA: TGTGCCAGCCAACCGGGGGATGCCGTCATAGGGACCGGGGAGCTGTTTTTT. Encoded protein: CASQPGDAVIGTGELFF.

The genes are TRBV27 and TRBJ2-1; tentative D call: TRBD2 (5 bases). Germline V lookup: CDR1 MNHEY, CDR2 SMNVEV (reference sequence). Trimming pared 4 bases from V and 6 bases from J, leaving 22 bases between. This CDR3 has 17 amino acids. In nucleotides, the CDR3 is TGTGCCAGCAGTTCCATATTCCCGGGATCCTACCCCAATGAGCAGTTCTTC. Amino acid sequence: CASSSIFPGSYPNEQFF.

With respect to this clone: Mismatch with germline at one junction end may stem from a read error. The chain joins TRBV19 to TRBJ1-1; D unresolved. The germline V gene encodes CDR1 LNHDA and CDR2 SQIVND (reference sequence). The CDR3 sequence is 15 residues long. The CDR3 spells CASSIGFPVKTEAFF. DNA for the CDR3: TGTGCCAGTAGTATAGGATTCCCGGTGAAAACTGAAGCTTTCTTT.

V is TRBV27 and J is TRBJ1-6, with 10 bases aligning to TRBD1. V was pared by 8 bases and J by 0 bases, with 7 bases of the junction left unmatched. From germline, CDR1 is MNHEY and CDR2 SMNVEV (reference sequence). This CDR3 contains 17 residues. The CDR3 here is CASQPGQGSSYNSPLHF. CDR3 in DNA: TGTGCCAGCCAACCGGGACAGGGGAGCTCCTATAATTCACCCCTCCACTTT.

The genes are TRBV23-1 and TRBJ1-2; maybe TRBD1 (6 bases). TRBV23-1 is an ORF, and what it does is uncertain. V gave up 6 bases and J gave up 3 bases, with 14 bases separating them. The CDR3 spans 14 residues. The CDR3 coding sequence is TGCGCCAGCAGCCGGCGGGGGCCTTACTATGGCTACACCTTC. This encodes CASSRRGPYYGYTF.

The chain links TRBV15 to TRBJ2-7, with 11 positions matching TRBD2. The trim removed 0 bases at V and 3 bases at J, leaving 1 base unmatched. CDR3 length: 15 residues. Germline values: CDR1 LNHNV, CDR2 YYDKDF (reference sequence). The CDR3 coding sequence is TGTGCCACCAGCAGAGAACTAGCGGGAGTCTACGAGCAGTACGTC. Translation: CATSRELAGVYEQYV.

The chain couples TRBV7-3 to TRBJ2-5, with TRBD2 identical over 14 bases. CDR3 length equals 16 residues. V shed 5 bases, J shed 2 bases, and the junction held 4 bases outside the gene matches. CDR1 and CDR2 (germline): SGHTA, FQGTGA. The CDR3 spells CASSARLAGGQETQYF. The CDR3 DNA sequence: TGTGCCAGCAGCGCCCGACTAGCGGGGGGGCAAGAGACCCAGTACTTC.

The V gene is TRBV7-9, the J gene TRBJ2-5; 7 bases agree with TRBD1. The J call may be faulty, since TRBJ2-7 better matches the DNA end. Looked up from germline, CDR1 is SEHNR and CDR2 is FQNEAQ (reference sequence). The CDR3 has 13 amino acids. The DNA for the CDR3 is TGTGCCAGCAGCCCTACAGGGGCCTACGAGCAGTACTTC. Translating gives CASSPTGAYEQYF.